This T cell receptor (beta chain) was documented in a study of blood T cell repertoires in COVID-19 (dated by TCRdb to the early 2020s). In the study overall: Samples from collaborators originated in the United States, Italy and Spain and spanned both the acute and convalescent phases of COVID-19. Deeply sampled blood TCRbeta repertoires from subjects exposed to, actively infected with, or recovered from COVID-19 were included in the dataset. HLA class I and class II types, where available, came from metadata supplied by the sample provider rather than from assay-based typing. Samples were obtained from the ongoing ImmuneRACE study (first 160 participants) and from 1,200 or so subjects provided by 6 global collaborators. The material from the prospective study consisted of cDNA or gDNA derived from T cells, B-cell-depleted T cells, or PBMCs. A freely available public database, intended as a resource for researchers studying the immune response to SARS-CoV-2, is where the repertoires were released. A de-identified subject ID, COVID-19 status, age in years and sex were almost always included in the sample metadata. The investigation overall reported the following: Clinical and demographic metadata were provided uncurated, with the amount varying by source and participant.

In the prospective study, participants were roughly 18 to 95 years old, resided in 20 to 30 geographic areas of the United States, and were enrolled through a virtual design. To assign participants to cohorts, the prospective study relied on clinical history that participants themselves reported in a screening survey and a study questionnaire. Recovered participants in ImmuneRACE Cohort 3 were defined as having two consecutive negative NP/OP PCR tests, clearance from a healthcare professional, or resolution of symptoms. In the prospective study, mobile phlebotomists collected whole blood, serum and a nasopharyngeal or oropharyngeal swab from each participant. Prospective study participants could optionally give additional blood draws and questionnaires over a 2-month period. Blood samples from the prospective study were shipped frozen or at room temperature prior to DNA extraction. To note about this clone: No antigen is known for it. Per-base quality was not reported, and no clone a single base away is much larger than it.

TCRbeta CDR3 regions were amplified from genomic DNA by means of the immunoSEQ Assay, a bias-controlled multiplex PCR. The authors' pipeline ran thus. Within the assay, amplification of reference gene primers was used to estimate how many nucleated cells each sample contained. Sequence reads were collapsed and filtered to measure the absolute abundance of every unique TCRbeta CDR3 rearrangement. For each sample, productive Simpson clonality was calculated as the square root of Simpson's diversity index over productive rearrangements. TCRdb obtained this table from immuneACCESS and retained in-frame rearrangements with V and J assigned. These tables miss some clones; where compared with another copy, unresolved V genes account for less than half of the shortfall, and the remainder is unexplained. V, J and clone size derive from that table, while D and trimming were established from the DNA sequence. This sample lists a few hundred thousand clones; 70% to 90% were detected once. The leading ten clones occupy 1.5% to 2% of the sample.

CDR1 KGHDR and CDR2 SFDVKD were looked up in the germline V gene. V ends up 4 bases short and J 4 bases short, with an unmatched junction base count of 9. The CDR3 sequence holds 15 residues, the cysteine and phenylalanine included. The read is trimmed to its CDR3 DNA, 45 bases read in frame from base 1. This receptor chain uses TRBV24-1 and TRBJ2-7; 7 junctional bases match TRBD1. Sample: PBMCs or T cells enriched from blood (not recorded which). The TCR sequence derives from a woman aged 45-65 years who had recovered from COVID-19. The sequenced DNA: TGTGCCACCAGTGAAACTACGGGACAGAAATACGAGCAGTACTTC. Translated, it reads CATSETTGQKYEQYF.